This passage covers 28 T cell receptor beta chains from one sample sequenced in a study of blood T cell repertoires in COVID-19. The repertoire was sequenced with immunoSEQ multiplex PCR; TCRdb's copy has only in-frame clones and lacks some. The sample holds some 380,000 clones, 90% seen once. What was sequenced was peripheral blood. Receptors originate from a man between 18 and 35 years old with active or convalescent COVID-19.

This sequence joins TRBV7-9 and TRBJ1-1, with TRBD1 matching 7 bases. Trimming cost V 3 bases and J 1 base; bases outside gene matches: 8. The germline V gene has CDR1 SEHNR and CDR2 FQNEAQ (reference sequence). This CDR3 contains 16 residues. The CDR3 region is CASSFARDRPNTEAFF. CDR3 sequence (DNA): TGTGCCAGCAGCTTCGCTCGGGACAGACCGAACACTGAAGCTTTCTTT.

The V gene is TRBV6-2 or TRBV6-3, the J gene TRBJ2-7; D is uncertain. Germline V lookup: CDR1 MNHEY, CDR2 SVGEGT. V was clipped by 6 bases and J by 0 bases, with 12 bases between them. The CDR3 is made up of 14 amino acids. CDR3 sequence: CASSLGWASYEQYF. CDR3 nucleotides: TGTGCCAGCAGCCTAGGCTGGGCCTCCTACGAGCAGTACTTC.

The chain links TRBV7-3 to TRBJ1-6; TRBD1 is a possible D gene (5 bases). Trimming shortened V by 6 bases and J by 5 bases, and 14 bases separated the two germline ends. From germline, CDR1 is SGHTA and CDR2 FQGTGA. CDR3 length equals 15 residues. CDR3 coding DNA: TGTGCCAGCAGTACGGGGGGAACAAATAATTCACCCCTCCACTTT. Translating it yields CASSTGGTNNSPLHF.

V and J are TRBV19 and TRBJ1-1; tentative D call: TRBD1 (5 bases). V lost 11 bases to trimming and J lost 2 bases, with 12 bases between them. Per the germline V gene, CDR1 is LNHDA and CDR2 is SQIVND (reference sequence). The CDR3 is made up of 12 amino acids. CDR3 nucleotide sequence: TGTGCCTCGACAGAGGCCAACACTGAAGCTTTCTTT. This sequence encodes CASTEANTEAFF.

This clone was detected once. V and J are TRBV27 and TRBJ2-1; 10 bases fit TRBD2. The J segment lost 10 bases and the V segment lost 1 base, leaving 16 bases of the junction unmatched. Germline V gene data show CDR1 as MNHEY and CDR2 as SMNVEV (reference sequence). This CDR3 is built from 18 residues. The CDR3: CASSLLASGSVGNMEQFF. CDR3 bases: TGTGCCAGCAGTTTATTGGCTAGCGGGAGTGTTGGCAATATGGAGCAGTTCTTC.

The chain joins TRBV18 to TRBJ2-2; possibly TRBD1 for D (6 bases). CDR3 length equals 15 residues. With 1 base removed from V and 3 bases from J, the gap between germline ends came to 9 bases. Germline V gene data show CDR1 as KGHSH and CDR2 as LQKENI. DNA for the CDR3: TGTGCCAGCTCACCACAACAGGGTGACACCGGGGAGCTGTTTTTT. Translation gives CASSPQQGDTGELFF.

The V gene is TRBV19, the J gene TRBJ2-5; 12 nucleotides line up with TRBD1. The CDR3 runs to 16 residues. Germline V CDR1 and CDR2: LNHDA, SQIVND (reference sequence). Unmatched junction bases numbered 6, after V lost 2 bases and J lost 5 bases. The CDR3 loop reads CASSIRPGTGGETQYF. The CDR3 nucleotides read TGTGCCAGTAGTATACGACCTGGGACAGGGGGCGAGACCCAGTACTTC.

This sequence joins TRBV12-3 or TRBV12-4 and TRBJ1-5, with 8 bases aligning to TRBD1. V was pared by 10 bases and J by 9 bases, with 11 bases of the junction left unmatched. The CDR3 loop spans 13 amino acids. The CDR3 nucleotides are TGTGCCACCAGACAGGGGTCGTATGGGCCCCAGCATTTT. Encoded protein: CATRQGSYGPQHF.

V is TRBV28 and J is TRBJ1-6; D perhaps matches TRBD1 (6 bases). Germline CDR1 reads MDHEN; CDR2 reads SYDVKM. The germline V and J ends were trimmed by 2 bases and 6 bases, with 14 bases remaining between them. CDR3 length equals 16 residues. CDR3 sequence: CASSLRWQGSNSPLHF. CDR3 in DNA: TGTGCCAGCAGTTTACGATGGCAGGGGAGTAATTCACCCCTCCACTTT.

The rearrangement joins TRBV25-1 to TRBJ1-6; perhaps TRBD1 as D (6 bases). The germline V and J ends were trimmed by 7 bases and 9 bases, with 16 bases remaining between them. The CDR3 is made up of 14 amino acids. The germline V gene encodes CDR1 MGHDK and CDR2 SYGVNS. The CDR3 loop reads CASKSGEGVSPLHF. CDR3 nucleotides: TGTGCCAGCAAATCCGGGGAGGGGGTTTCACCCCTCCACTTT.

The chain is built from TRBV29-1 and TRBJ2-7; maybe TRBD1 (5 bases). Trimming pared 6 bases from V and 6 bases from J, leaving 15 bases between. The CDR3 loop spans 12 amino acids. Germline lookup yields CDR1 SQVTM and CDR2 ANQGSEA. The DNA for the CDR3 is TGCAGCGTCAGCGACAGTTTTCGCGAGCAGTACTTC. This codes for CSVSDSFREQYF.

The chain joins TRBV5-1 to TRBJ1-2, with a tentative D call TRBD1 (5 bases). Germline V gene data show CDR1 as SGHRS and CDR2 as YFSETQ. V was cut by 6 bases and J by 6 bases, with 21 bases left in between. The CDR3 runs 15 residues. The DNA for the CDR3 is TGCGCCAGCACCGAGACGGGGCTCCAGCGGGATGGCTACACCTTC. Translated, it gives CASTETGLQRDGYTF.

V is TRBV14 and J is TRBJ2-7; 9 bases are shared with TRBD1. The germline V gene has CDR1 SGHDN and CDR2 FVKESK. Trimming at V came to 0 bases and at J to 3 bases, leaving 6 bases not matched to a gene. The CDR3 runs 16 residues. The CDR3 DNA reads as TGTGCCAGCAGCCAAGATATCGGGACAGGGTACTACGAGCAGTACTTC. Protein: CASSQDIGTGYYEQYF.

This clone was observed a few times. This rearrangement joins TRBV2 to TRBJ2-3; TRBD1 agrees at 8 bases. CDR1 is SNHLY, CDR2 FYNNEI, per germline. V was pared by 8 bases and J by 8 bases, with 15 bases of the junction left unmatched. There are 15 residues in the CDR3. As DNA, the CDR3 is TGTGCCAGCGGGAGAGGCAGGGGGCAAGATGGTACGCAGTATTTT. It specifies CASGRGRGQDGTQYF.

CDR3 sequence: CASSLRKAVVTGELFF. The CDR3 region has the DNA TGTGCCAGCAGCCTCCGGAAGGCGGTTGTGACCGGGGAGCTGTTTTTT. V usage is TRBV21-1 and J usage is TRBJ2-2; no DNA check was done on the table's D call, TRBD2. TRBV21-1 is a pseudogene segment. The CDR3 sequence is 16 residues long.

J is TRBJ1-2 and V is TRBV24-1; the match to TRBD1 covers 7 bases. Looked up from germline, CDR1 is KGHDR and CDR2 is SFDVKD. The CDR3 extends over 13 amino acids. Trimming at V came to 5 bases and at J to 1 base, leaving 0 bases not matched to a gene. For the CDR3, the DNA is TGTGCCACCAGTGGGGACAGTAACTATGGCTACACCTTC. This codes for CATSGDSNYGYTF.

This sequence joins TRBV6-5 and TRBJ2-1; 9 bases agree with TRBD1. CDR1 and CDR2 (germline): MNHEY, SVGAGI. Trimming took 5 bases from V and 3 from J; bases not matched to a gene: 5. The CDR3 sequence is 15 residues long. CDR3 protein: CASSPDRGYYNEQFF. CDR3 coding DNA: TGTGCCAGCAGTCCGGACAGGGGCTACTACAATGAGCAGTTCTTC.

The rearrangement joins TRBV5-1 to TRBJ2-1; tentative D call: TRBD2 (5 bases). The CDR3 extends over 14 amino acids. Trimming removed 5 bases at V and 3 bases at J, with 12 bases between. Germline V CDR1 and CDR2: SGHRS, YFSETQ. The CDR3 sequence is CASRSADVYNEQFF. The CDR3 bases are TGCGCCAGCAGATCAGCGGATGTCTACAATGAGCAGTTCTTC.

This rearrangement joins TRBV18 to TRBJ1-4; weak D call: TRBD1 (6 bases). V lost 5 bases to trimming and J lost 5 bases, with 15 bases between them. Germline V gives CDR1 KGHSH, CDR2 LQKENI. The CDR3 is 15 amino acids. CDR3 amino acids: CASSMQGQQNEKLFF. The CDR3 region has the DNA TGTGCCAGCTCAATGCAAGGACAGCAAAATGAAAAACTGTTTTTT.

This clone appeared once. The chain has TRBV9 and TRBJ2-1, with a weak D call TRBD2 (6 bases). The germline gives CDR1 SGDLS, CDR2 YYNGEE. The V gene lost 1 base and the J gene lost 4 bases, with 6 bases spanning the gap. The CDR3 spans 13 residues. CDR3 in amino acids: CASSVREYNEQFF. CDR3 nucleotides: TGTGCCAGCAGCGTACGGGAGTACAATGAGCAGTTCTTC.

This clone was observed a few times. The J gene is TRBJ1-2, the V gene TRBV6-5; a weak D match, TRBD1 (5 bases). This CDR3 has 12 amino acids. V lost 5 bases, J lost 4 bases, and 8 bases lay in between. CDR1 is MNHEY, CDR2 SVGAGI, per germline. The CDR3 region is CASSRGGYGYTF. In DNA, the CDR3 is TGTGCCAGCAGTCGGGGGGGCTATGGCTACACCTTC.

The sample holds a few counts of this clone. The chain couples TRBV6-6 to TRBJ2-5, with TRBD2 identical over 11 bases. There are 16 residues in the CDR3. V lost 2 bases to trimming and J lost 5 bases; unmatched junction nucleotides: 7. Germline assignment: CDR1 MNHNY and CDR2 SVGAGI (reference sequence). CDR3 protein: CASSYASGGRHETQYF. The DNA for the CDR3 is TGTGCCAGCAGTTACGCTAGCGGGGGGCGCCACGAGACCCAGTACTTC.

This clone appeared a single time. The V and J genes are TRBV9 and TRBJ1-6; 7 nucleotides align to TRBD1. The V segment lost 0 bases and the J segment 10 bases; nucleotides outside the gene matches: 13. Germline loops: CDR1 SGDLS, CDR2 YYNGEE. The CDR3 consists of 17 residues. CDR3 sequence (DNA): TGTGCCAGCAGCGTAGGCGACGGAACAGGGGTTAGCTCACCCCTCCACTTT. Translation: CASSVGDGTGVSSPLHF.

The rearrangement joins TRBV7-9 to TRBJ2-3; D is perhaps TRBD2 (6 bases). Germline V gene data show CDR1 as SEHNR and CDR2 as FQNEAQ (reference sequence). Trimming removed 3 bases from V and 3 bases from J, with 10 bases in between. CDR3 length equals 14 residues. The CDR3 is CASSFGTDTDTQYF. The CDR3 bases are TGTGCCAGCAGCTTCGGGACTGATACAGATACGCAGTATTTT.

V and J are TRBV18 and TRBJ1-2, with 10 bases fitting TRBD1. Germline V CDR1 and CDR2: KGHSH, LQKENI. V lost 3 bases to trimming and J lost 4 bases; unmatched junction nucleotides: 8. The length of the CDR3 is 16 residues. The CDR3 protein is CASSPQGQGGIYGYTF. CDR3 bases: TGTGCCAGCTCACCTCAAGGACAGGGGGGGATCTATGGCTACACCTTC.

The chain employs TRBV7-9 and TRBJ2-7, with 9 nucleotides matching TRBD2. This CDR3 has 14 amino acids. Trimming at V came to 6 bases and at J to 2 bases, leaving 5 bases not matched to a gene. Germline loops: CDR1 SEHNR, CDR2 FQNEAQ (reference sequence). CDR3 nucleotide sequence: TGTGCCAGCAGTACCGGGACTAGCCCCTACGAGCAGTACTTC. Its protein product is CASSTGTSPYEQYF.

The chain couples TRBV7-8 to TRBJ2-7; maybe TRBD1 (6 bases). The CDR3 spans 17 residues. Looked up from germline, CDR1 is SGHVS and CDR2 is FQNEAQ. Trimming shortened V by 0 bases and J by 6 bases, and 21 bases separated the two germline ends. The CDR3 DNA sequence: TGTGCCAGCAGCTTAGCGCAGAGACAGGCCCAGACGGGCGAGCAGTACTTC. Amino acids: CASSLAQRQAQTGEQYF.

This chain connects TRBV7-8 to TRBJ2-1, with 8 positions matching TRBD1. The CDR3 consists of 16 residues. Germline V gene data show CDR1 as SGHVS and CDR2 as FQNEAQ. The V gene end was trimmed by 3 bases and the J gene end by 4 bases; junction bases not matched to a gene: 8. The DNA for the CDR3 is TGTGCCAGCAGCTTTCCCGGGACAGGCATATACAATGAGCAGTTCTTC. As protein: CASSFPGTGIYNEQFF.